This passage covers 22 T cell receptor beta chains from one sample sequenced in a study of beta chain features in type 1 diabetes. Broader study findings: All four CD4+ subsets from Type 1 diabetes patients carried moderately but significantly shorter TCRB CDR3s.

Their antigen targets remain unknown. Every bit of the isolated RNA underwent reverse transcription, so sequencing read expressed TCRB transcripts. Assay used: immunoSEQ multiplex PCR; TCRdb lists only in-frame clones, some missing. The profile shows 600,000 or so clones, approximately 13% of them singletons. Sequenced material: naive CD4+ T cells from blood. Every receptor here comes from a young man with type 1 diabetes.

This clone has just a few counts. The chain couples TRBV5-1 to TRBJ2-1, with D perhaps matching TRBD1 (5 bases). There are 13 residues in the CDR3. V shed 0 bases and J shed 9 bases, with 10 bases lying between them. From germline, CDR1 is SGHRS and CDR2 YFSETQ. The CDR3 here is CASSLDDSSEQFF. CDR3 nucleotides: TGCGCCAGCAGCTTGGATGACAGTAGTGAGCAGTTCTTC.

A few counts support this clone. This chain joins TRBV7-3 and TRBJ2-3; D is uncertain. The CDR3 spans 15 residues. The V end lost 2 bases, the J end lost 2 bases, and 11 bases lay between the germline ends. CDR1 and CDR2 (germline): SGHTA, FQGTGA. The CDR3 sequence is CASSLVSGFTDTQYF. CDR3 bases: TGTGCCAGCAGCTTAGTTTCCGGATTCACAGATACGCAGTATTTT.

This sequence joins TRBV7-2 and TRBJ1-5; D ambiguous. Trimming shortened V by 5 bases and J by 4 bases, and 9 bases separated the two germline ends. The length of the CDR3 is 13 residues. The germline CDR1 and CDR2 sequences are SGHTA and FQGNSA. The CDR3 here is CASSEGPNQPQHF. The CDR3, as DNA: TGTGCCAGCAGCGAGGGTCCTAATCAGCCCCAGCATTTT.

This clone was picked up a small number of times. The chain is built from TRBV5-1 and TRBJ2-3, with D possibly TRBD2 on 6 matching bases. Trimming took off 4 bases at V and 1 base at J, with 13 bases between the two ends. Germline V lookup: CDR1 SGHRS, CDR2 YFSETQ. The CDR3 spans 15 residues. The CDR3 is CASSPWGDRTDTQYF. The CDR3, as DNA: TGCGCCAGCAGCCCATGGGGGGACCGCACAGATACGCAGTATTTT. The full variable domain, completed using reference TRBV5-1 and TRBJ2-3, is KAGVTQTPRYLIKTRGQQVTLSCSPISGHRSVSWYQQTPGQGLQFLFEYFSETQRNKGNFPGRFSGRQFSNSRSEMNVSTLELGDSALYLCASSPWGDRTDTQYFGPGTRLTVL.

The chain carries TRBV4-2 and TRBJ2-5; D ambiguous. Trimming took 0 bases from V and 5 from J, leaving 13 bases between them. Germline CDR1 reads LGHNA; CDR2 reads YNFKEQ. This CDR3 region has 15 residues. This CDR3 reads CASSQEGSTGETQYF. The CDR3 nucleotides are TGTGCCAGCAGCCAAGAGGGTTCGACCGGGGAGACCCAGTACTTC.

The gene calls are TRBV7-9 and TRBJ2-2, with 8 positions matching TRBD1. CDR1 is SEHNR and CDR2 is FQNEAQ in the germline V gene (reference sequence). V lost 7 bases and J lost 1; bases outside the gene matches: 5. The CDR3 spans 15 residues. For the CDR3, the DNA is TGTGCCAGCATCCCCGGGACAGGGAACACCGGGGAGCTGTTTTTT. Its translation is CASIPGTGNTGELFF.

The J gene is TRBJ1-2, the V gene TRBV30; no clear D gene. The germline V gene encodes CDR1 GTSNPN and CDR2 SVGIG (reference sequence). V lost 3 bases and J 6 bases, leaving 11 bases between the germline ends. The CDR3 is made up of 12 amino acids. CDR3 region: CAWRFIFNGYTF. The CDR3 coding sequence is TGTGCCTGGAGGTTCATCTTCAATGGCTACACCTTC.

V and J are TRBV10-3 and TRBJ2-2; the D gene could be TRBD1 or TRBD2 (7 bases each). Germline V lookup: CDR1 ENHRY, CDR2 SYGVKD. Trimming took off 4 bases at V and 3 bases at J, with 12 bases between the two ends. CDR3 length: 15 residues. This CDR3 reads CAISGEGADTGELFF. CDR3 bases: TGTGCCATCAGTGGGGAGGGGGCTGACACCGGGGAGCTGTTTTTT.

This clone was seen a few times. This chain links TRBV5-4 with TRBJ1-1; D not resolved. The CDR3 is made up of 15 amino acids. Germline V CDR1 and CDR2: SGHNT, YYREEE (reference sequence). With 0 bases removed from V and 1 base from J, the gap between germline ends came to 10 bases. Here the CDR3 DNA reads TGTGCCAGCAGCTTGGCTAAAGAGGGGAACACTGAAGCTTTCTTT. Translated: CASSLAKEGNTEAFF.

V gene TRBV4-3 combines with J gene TRBJ2-1; 14 bases agree with TRBD2. Trimming took 0 bases from V and 7 from J; bases not matched to a gene: 11. Germline V gene data show CDR1 as LGHNA and CDR2 as YSLEER. There are 19 residues in the CDR3. The chain's CDR3 is CASSQEAPGLAGAENEQFF. The CDR3 coding sequence is TGCGCCAGCAGCCAAGAAGCCCCGGGACTAGCGGGGGCCGAGAATGAGCAGTTCTTC.

This clone showed up just a few times. The rearrangement uses TRBV9 and TRBJ2-5; 7 bases match TRBD2. V shed 0 bases and J 5 bases; nucleotides not matched to a gene: 13. CDR1 is SGDLS, CDR2 YYNGEE, per germline. The CDR3 has 17 amino acids. CDR3 region: CASSVGPWKGRVETQYF. The CDR3 DNA reads as TGTGCCAGCAGCGTAGGCCCATGGAAGGGGAGGGTTGAGACCCAGTACTTC.

This clone was recorded a few times. The CDR3 bases are TGTGCCAGCAGGACCCCAGGGGGCAATCAGCCCCAGCATTTT. Its protein product is CASRTPGGNQPQHF. V usage is TRBV2 and J usage is TRBJ1-5, with D tentatively TRBD1 (6 bases). This CDR3 is built from 14 residues. The germline gives CDR1 SNHLY, CDR2 FYNNEI. The V gene lost 6 bases and the J gene lost 2 bases, with 11 bases spanning the gap.

This clone was counted a few times. CDR3 region: CASSLRVSPTSNSYEQYF. The CDR3 DNA reads as TGTGCCAGCAGCTTAAGGGTCTCACCAACTTCCAACTCTTACGAGCAGTACTTC. J is TRBJ2-7 and V is TRBV7-8; no clear D gene. This CDR3 is 18 amino acids long. Trimming took off 2 bases at V and 4 bases at J, with 24 bases between the two ends. CDR1 is SGHVS and CDR2 is FQNEAQ in the germline V gene.

The rearrangement joins TRBV4-3 to TRBJ2-2; TRBD1 matches 9 bases. This CDR3 has 16 residues. With 4 bases clipped from V and 6 bases from J, the junction kept 9 bases outside the gene matches. Germline V lookup: CDR1 LGHNA, CDR2 YSLEER. The CDR3 coding sequence is TGCGCCAGCAGCCGAGACCGGGACAGGGTCCCCGGGGAGCTGTTTTTT. It yields the protein CASSRDRDRVPGELFF.

A few counts support this clone. V and J are TRBV5-4 and TRBJ1-6; D gene ambiguous. Germline values: CDR1 SGHNT, CDR2 YYREEE (reference sequence). CDR3 length: 12 amino acids. Trimming left V 4 bases short and J 5 bases short, with 4 bases between. Written as DNA, the CDR3 is TGTGCCAGCAGCAGGGATAATTCACCCCTCCACTTT. Translated, it gives CASSRDNSPLHF. The full variable domain, in which reference TRBV5-4 and TRBJ1-6 provide the parts outside the CDR3, is ETGVTQSPTHLIKTRGQQVTLRCSSQSGHNTVSWYQQALGQGPQFIFQYYREEENGRGNFPPRFSGLQFPNYSSELNVNALELDDSALYLCASSRDNSPLHFGNGTRLTVT.

This clone was observed a handful of times. The CDR3 here is CASSQRTGADEKLFF. The CDR3 nucleotides are TGTGCCAGCAGCCAAAGAACAGGGGCGGATGAAAAACTGTTTTTT. The chain employs TRBV7-9 and TRBJ1-4; 7 bases line up with TRBD1. V was clipped by 5 bases and J by 6 bases; unmatched bases: 9. This CDR3 region has 15 residues. Per germline, CDR1 SEHNR and CDR2 FQNEAQ (reference sequence).

This chain uses TRBV19 with TRBJ1-1; 9 bases are a match to TRBD1. The CDR3 is 16 residues long. CDR1 LNHDA and CDR2 SQIVND come from the germline V gene (reference sequence). With 4 bases clipped from V and 4 bases from J, the junction kept 10 bases outside the gene matches. CDR3 nucleotides: TGTGCCAGTAGTAGGCCGGGACAGGGAGGATTCACTGAAGCTTTCTTT. Its protein product is CASSRPGQGGFTEAFF.

This chain's CDR3 is CASSITGTGDSPLHF. Here the CDR3 DNA reads TGTGCCAGCAGCATTACCGGGACAGGCGATTCACCCCTCCACTTT. The chain links TRBV7-2 to TRBJ1-6; 8 positions agree with TRBD1. Germline CDR1 SGHTA, CDR2 FQGNSA. The ends lost 5 bases at V and 8 bases at J; junction bases unmatched: 8. This CDR3 region has 15 residues.

The chain couples TRBV7-2 to TRBJ2-7; D ambiguous. The CDR3 consists of 13 residues. From germline, CDR1 is SGHTA and CDR2 FQGNSA. Trimming took 3 bases from V and 5 from J, leaving 11 bases between them. The CDR3 sequence: CASSFGPTDEQYF. CDR3 bases: TGTGCCAGCAGCTTCGGGCCCACGGACGAGCAGTACTTC.

The CDR3 DNA sequence: TGCGCCAGCAGCTTTATGGGGTCTAGCGGGGAGCAAGAGACCCAGTACTTC. Residues: CASSFMGSSGEQETQYF. This chain uses TRBV5-1 with TRBJ2-5; 9 bases fit TRBD2. The CDR3 is 17 amino acids. Germline V lookup: CDR1 SGHRS, CDR2 YFSETQ. The ends lost 2 bases at V and 2 bases at J; junction bases unmatched: 10.

The CDR3 loop reads CASSPQGAGGQPQHF. The CDR3, as DNA: TGTGCCAGCAGTCCCCAGGGGGCGGGTGGTCAGCCCCAGCATTTT. This chain links TRBV27 with TRBJ1-5; TRBD1 agrees at 8 bases. CDR1 is MNHEY and CDR2 is SMNVEV in the germline V gene (reference sequence). The ends lost 5 bases at V and 6 bases at J; junction bases unmatched: 9. The CDR3 consists of 15 residues.

The chain links TRBV18 to TRBJ2-1, with 14 bases that match TRBD2. The J segment lost 10 bases and the V segment lost 6 bases, leaving 11 bases of the junction unmatched. This CDR3 region has 16 residues. Germline V lookup: CDR1 KGHSH, CDR2 LQKENI. The DNA for the CDR3 is TGTGCCAGCTCCCGAGGGACTAGCGGGGGCGGACAGGAGCAGTTCTTC. Residues: CASSRGTSGGGQEQFF.